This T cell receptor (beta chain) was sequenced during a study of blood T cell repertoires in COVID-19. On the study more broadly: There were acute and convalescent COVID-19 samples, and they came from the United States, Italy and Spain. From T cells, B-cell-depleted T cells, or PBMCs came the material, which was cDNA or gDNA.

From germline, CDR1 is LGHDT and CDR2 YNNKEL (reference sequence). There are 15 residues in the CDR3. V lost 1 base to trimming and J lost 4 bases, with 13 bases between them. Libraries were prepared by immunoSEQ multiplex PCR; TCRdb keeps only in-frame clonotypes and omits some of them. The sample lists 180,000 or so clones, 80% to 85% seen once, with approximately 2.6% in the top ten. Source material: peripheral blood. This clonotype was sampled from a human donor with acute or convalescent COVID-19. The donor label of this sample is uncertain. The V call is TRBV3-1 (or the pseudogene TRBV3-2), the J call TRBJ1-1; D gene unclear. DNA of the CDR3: TGTGCCAGCAGCCAAGGAGACACCCCCGTCACTGAAGCTTTCTTT. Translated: CASSQGDTPVTEAFF.